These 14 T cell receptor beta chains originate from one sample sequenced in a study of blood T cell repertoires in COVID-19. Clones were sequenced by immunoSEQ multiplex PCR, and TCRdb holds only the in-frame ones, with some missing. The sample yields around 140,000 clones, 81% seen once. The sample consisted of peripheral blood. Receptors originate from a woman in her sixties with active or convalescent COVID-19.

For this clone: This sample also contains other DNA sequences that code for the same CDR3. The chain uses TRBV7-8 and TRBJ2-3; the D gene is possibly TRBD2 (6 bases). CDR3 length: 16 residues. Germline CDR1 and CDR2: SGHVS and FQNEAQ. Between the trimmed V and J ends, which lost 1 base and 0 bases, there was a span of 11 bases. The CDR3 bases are TGTGCCAGCAGCTTAGTAACCGGGAGTAGCACAGATACGCAGTATTTT. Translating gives CASSLVTGSSTDTQYF.

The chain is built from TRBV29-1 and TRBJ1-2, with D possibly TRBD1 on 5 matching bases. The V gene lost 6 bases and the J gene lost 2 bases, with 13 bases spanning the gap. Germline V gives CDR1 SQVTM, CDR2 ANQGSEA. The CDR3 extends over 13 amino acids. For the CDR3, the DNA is TGCAGCGTAGAGACAGACCTGAACTATGGCTACACCTTC. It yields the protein CSVETDLNYGYTF.

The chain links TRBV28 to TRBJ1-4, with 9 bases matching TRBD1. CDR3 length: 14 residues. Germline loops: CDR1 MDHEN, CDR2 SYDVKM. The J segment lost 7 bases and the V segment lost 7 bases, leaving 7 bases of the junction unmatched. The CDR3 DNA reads TGTGCCAGCAAATGGACAGGGGTAGGTGAAAAACTGTTTTTT. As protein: CASKWTGVGEKLFF.

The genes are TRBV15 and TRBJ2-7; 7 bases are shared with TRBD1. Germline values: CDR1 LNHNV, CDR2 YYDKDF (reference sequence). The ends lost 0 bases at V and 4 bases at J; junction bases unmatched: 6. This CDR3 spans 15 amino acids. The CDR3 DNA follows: TGTGCCACCAGCAGAGATTCCTCAGGGGGATACGAGCAGTACTTC. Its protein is CATSRDSSGGYEQYF. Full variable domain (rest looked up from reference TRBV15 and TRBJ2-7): DAMVIQNPRYQVTQFGKPVTLSCSQTLNHNVMYWYQQKSSQAPKLLFHYYDKDFNNEADTPDNFQSRRPNTSFCFLDIRSPGLGDTAMYLCATSRDSSGGYEQYFGPGTRLTVT.

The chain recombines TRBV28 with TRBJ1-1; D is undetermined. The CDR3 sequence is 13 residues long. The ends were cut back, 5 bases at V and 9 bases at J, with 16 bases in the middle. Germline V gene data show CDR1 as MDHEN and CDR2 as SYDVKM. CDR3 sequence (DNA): TGTGCCAGCAGTGATGACGGGTCTCGAAAAGCTTTCTTT. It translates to CASSDDGSRKAFF.

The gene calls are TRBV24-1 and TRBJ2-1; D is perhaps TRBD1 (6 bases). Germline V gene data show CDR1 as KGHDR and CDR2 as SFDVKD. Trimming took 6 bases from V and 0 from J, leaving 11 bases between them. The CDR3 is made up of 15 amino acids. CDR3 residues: CATSRLDSSYNEQFF. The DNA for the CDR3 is TGTGCCACCAGTAGACTGGACAGCTCCTACAATGAGCAGTTCTTC.

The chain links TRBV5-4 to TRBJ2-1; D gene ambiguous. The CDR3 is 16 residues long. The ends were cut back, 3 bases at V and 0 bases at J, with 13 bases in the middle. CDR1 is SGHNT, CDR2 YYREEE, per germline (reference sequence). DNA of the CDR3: TGTGCCAGCAGCTCCCGACTGGCCTCCTCCTACAATGAGCAGTTCTTC. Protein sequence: CASSSRLASSYNEQFF.

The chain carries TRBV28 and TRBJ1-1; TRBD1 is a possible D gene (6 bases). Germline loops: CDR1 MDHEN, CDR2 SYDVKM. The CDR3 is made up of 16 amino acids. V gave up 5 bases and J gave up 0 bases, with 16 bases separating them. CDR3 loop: CASSRMGAGMNTEAFF. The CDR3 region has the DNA TGTGCCAGCAGTAGGATGGGGGCAGGGATGAACACTGAAGCTTTCTTT.

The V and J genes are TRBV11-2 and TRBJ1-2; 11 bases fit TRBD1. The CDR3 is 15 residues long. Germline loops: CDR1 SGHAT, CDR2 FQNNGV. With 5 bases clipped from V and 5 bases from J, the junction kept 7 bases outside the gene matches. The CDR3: CASSIGTGGGYGYTF. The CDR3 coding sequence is TGTGCCAGCAGCATCGGGACAGGGGGGGGATATGGCTACACCTTC.

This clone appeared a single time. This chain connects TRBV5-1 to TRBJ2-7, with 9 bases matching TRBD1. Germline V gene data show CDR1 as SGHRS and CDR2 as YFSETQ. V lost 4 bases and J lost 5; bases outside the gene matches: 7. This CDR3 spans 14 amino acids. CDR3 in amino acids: CASSLRTGADEQYF. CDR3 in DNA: TGCGCCAGCAGCCTCCGGACAGGGGCCGACGAGCAGTACTTC. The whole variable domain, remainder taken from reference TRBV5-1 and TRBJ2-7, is KAGVTQTPRYLIKTRGQQVTLSCSPISGHRSVSWYQQTPGQGLQFLFEYFSETQRNKGNFPGRFSGRQFSNSRSEMNVSTLELGDSALYLCASSLRTGADEQYFGPGTRLTVT.

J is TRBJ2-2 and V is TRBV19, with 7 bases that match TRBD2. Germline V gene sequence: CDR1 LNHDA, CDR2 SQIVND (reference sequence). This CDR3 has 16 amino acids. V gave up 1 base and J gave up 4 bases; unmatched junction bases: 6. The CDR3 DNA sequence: TGTGCCAGTAGTATAGCAGGCGGGAGTTTCACCGGGGAGCTGTTTTTT. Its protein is CASSIAGGSFTGELFF.

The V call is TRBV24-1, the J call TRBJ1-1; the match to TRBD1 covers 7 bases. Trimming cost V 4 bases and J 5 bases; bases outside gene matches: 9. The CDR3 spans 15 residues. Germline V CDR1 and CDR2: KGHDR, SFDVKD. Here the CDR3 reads CATSDPKRGRTEAFF. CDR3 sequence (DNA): TGTGCCACCAGTGACCCGAAGAGGGGGCGGACTGAAGCTTTCTTT.

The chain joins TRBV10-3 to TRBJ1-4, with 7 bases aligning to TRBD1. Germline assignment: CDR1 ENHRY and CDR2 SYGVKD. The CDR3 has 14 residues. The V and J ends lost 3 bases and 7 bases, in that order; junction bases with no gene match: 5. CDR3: CAISDRGAGEKLFF. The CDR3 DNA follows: TGTGCCATCAGTGACAGGGGGGCAGGTGAAAAACTGTTTTTT.

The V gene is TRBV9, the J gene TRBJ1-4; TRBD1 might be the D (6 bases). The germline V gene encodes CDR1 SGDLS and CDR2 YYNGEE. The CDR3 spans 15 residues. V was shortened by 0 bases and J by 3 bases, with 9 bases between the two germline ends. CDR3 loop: CASSVDPGANEKLFF. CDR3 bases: TGTGCCAGCAGCGTAGACCCAGGGGCTAATGAAAAACTGTTTTTT.